A single sample is the source of the 22 T cell receptor beta chains below, sequenced in a study of beta chain features in type 1 diabetes. The sequenced template was cDNA made from the entire isolated RNA. TCRdb's copy holds only in-frame clones and misses some; the assay was immunoSEQ multiplex PCR. This sample has roughly 380,000 clones, with 20% found just once. Sequencing was performed on naive CD4+ T cells from blood. The receptors were gathered from a woman between 18 and 29 years old in good health.

This chain links TRBV5-4 with TRBJ2-3, with D hard to call. The germline V and J ends were trimmed by 0 bases and 2 bases, with 4 bases remaining between them. The germline CDR1 and CDR2 sequences are SGHNT and YYREEE (reference sequence). The CDR3 runs 13 residues. The CDR3 is CASSLVNTDTQYF. DNA of the CDR3: TGTGCCAGCAGCTTGGTAAACACAGATACGCAGTATTTT.

This clone was detected only a few times. The CDR3 region has the DNA TGTGCCAGCAGCGTTGACGGGGGAAACGTTTTAGTAAAAGCTTTCTTT. This gives the protein CASSVDGGNVLVKAFF. J is TRBJ1-1 and V is TRBV9, with a tentative D call TRBD1 (5 bases). V was clipped by 2 bases and J by 9 bases, with 23 bases between them. The CDR3 is 16 residues long. Per germline, CDR1 SGDLS and CDR2 YYNGEE.

This clone was found a few times. V is TRBV11-2 and J is TRBJ2-2, with 10 nucleotides matching TRBD2. Germline V gene data show CDR1 as SGHAT and CDR2 as FQNNGV. This CDR3 contains 15 residues. V dropped 1 base and J dropped 5; count of bases not matched to a gene: 1. This CDR3 is CASSLAAGGTGELFF. CDR3 DNA sequence: TGTGCCAGCAGCTTAGCAGCGGGGGGGACCGGGGAGCTGTTTTTT.

The table lists this clone with a few counts. The rearrangement uses TRBV18 and TRBJ2-4; D possibly corresponds to TRBD2 (5 bases). CDR1 KGHSH and CDR2 LQKENI come from the germline V gene. The germline V and J ends were trimmed by 6 bases and 6 bases, with 18 bases remaining between them. This CDR3 contains 15 residues. The DNA of the CDR3 is TGTGCCAGCTCCACCCGGGATTTGGGTTCAAACATTCAGTACTTC. This translates into CASSTRDLGSNIQYF.

The chain has TRBV5-1 and TRBJ2-3; D is perhaps TRBD1 (6 bases). Looked up from germline, CDR1 is SGHRS and CDR2 is YFSETQ. Between the trimmed V and J ends, which lost 7 bases and 2 bases, there was a span of 14 bases. The CDR3 sequence is 14 residues long. DNA for the CDR3: TGCGCCAGCCAGTCGCAGGGGTTCACAGATACGCAGTATTTT. Amino acids: CASQSQGFTDTQYF.

This clone came up a few times. This chain joins TRBV11-1 and TRBJ1-2, with TRBD1 identical over 7 bases. The CDR3 is made up of 12 amino acids. CDR1 is SGHAT, CDR2 FQDESV, per germline (reference sequence). V was clipped by 4 bases and J by 8 bases; unmatched bases: 4. CDR3 DNA sequence: TGTGCCAGCAGCTCCCGACAGGGAGGCTACACCTTC. It encodes CASSSRQGGYTF. The whole variable domain, filled in from reference TRBV11-1 and TRBJ1-2, reads EAEVAQSPRYKITEKSQAVAFWCDPISGHATLYWYRQILGQGPELLVQFQDESVVDDSQLPKDRFSAERLKGVDSTLKIQPAELGDSAMYLCASSSRQGGYTFGSGTRLTVV.

This clone was seen only a few times. This rearrangement joins TRBV25-1 to TRBJ2-3, with 7 nucleotides matching TRBD1. CDR3 length: 14 amino acids. CDR1 and CDR2 (germline): MGHDK, SYGVNS. V lost 3 bases to trimming and J lost 6 bases; unmatched junction nucleotides: 6. The CDR3 region is CASSDVGGKDTQYF. As DNA, the CDR3 is TGTGCCAGCAGTGACGTAGGGGGCAAGGATACGCAGTATTTT.

This clone was found a few times. The chain links TRBV29-1 to TRBJ2-1, with TRBD2 matching 8 bases. Per germline, CDR1 SQVTM and CDR2 ANQGSEA. The CDR3 length is 12 residues. J gave up 4 bases and V 7 bases, and 3 bases lay outside the gene matches. In DNA, the CDR3 is TGCAGCGCCCGGGGGGGTTACAATGAGCAGTTCTTC. This encodes CSARGGYNEQFF.

The gene calls are TRBV7-3 and TRBJ1-1, with D uncertain. Trimming left V 5 bases short and J 4 bases short, with 11 bases between. There are 13 residues in the CDR3. The germline CDR1 and CDR2 sequences are SGHTA and FQGTGA. The CDR3 reads CASSPWGGTEAFF. The CDR3 nucleotides are TGTGCCAGCAGCCCCTGGGGAGGCACTGAAGCTTTCTTT.

CDR3 region: CATSRGLSSYEQYF. CDR3 bases: TGTGCCACCAGCAGAGGTCTAAGCTCCTACGAGCAGTACTTC. The chain is built from TRBV15 and TRBJ2-7; D is ambiguous. V was clipped by 1 base and J by 0 bases, with 7 bases between them. CDR3 length equals 14 residues. Germline V gene sequence: CDR1 LNHNV, CDR2 YYDKDF (reference sequence). Filled out from reference TRBV15 and TRBJ2-7, the complete variable domain reads DAMVIQNPRYQVTQFGKPVTLSCSQTLNHNVMYWYQQKSSQAPKLLFHYYDKDFNNEADTPDNFQSRRPNTSFCFLDIRSPGLGDTAMYLCATSRGLSSYEQYFGPGTRLTVT.

The chain carries TRBV7-8 and TRBJ1-2; D not resolved. CDR1 is SGHVS and CDR2 is FQNEAQ in the germline V gene. V lost 2 bases and J lost 0, with 7 bases in between. The CDR3 spans 14 residues. CDR3 protein: CASSLKETNYGYTF. Here the CDR3 DNA reads TGTGCCAGCAGCTTAAAAGAGACTAACTATGGCTACACCTTC.

This clone showed up just a few times. The rearrangement uses TRBV6-5 and TRBJ2-3, with TRBD2 identical over 10 bases. From germline, CDR1 is MNHEY and CDR2 SVGAGI. With V trimmed by 10 bases and J by 5 bases, 6 bases remained unmatched. The CDR3 loop spans 13 amino acids. The CDR3 protein is CATNLAGEDTQYF. The CDR3, as DNA: TGTGCCACAAATCTAGCGGGGGAAGATACGCAGTATTTT.

The rearrangement joins TRBV2 to TRBJ2-2; maybe TRBD1 (6 bases). This CDR3 has 12 residues. From germline, CDR1 is SNHLY and CDR2 FYNNEI. The V end was cut by 8 bases, the J end by 5 bases, with 9 bases between. DNA for the CDR3: TGTGCCAGCTCTAGGGGGACCGGGGAGCTGTTTTTT. Its translation is CASSRGTGELFF.

This chain joins TRBV30 and TRBJ2-2; TRBD2 matches at 14 bases. Germline V lookup: CDR1 GTSNPN, CDR2 SVGIG (reference sequence). The CDR3 runs to 16 residues. V lost 4 bases and J lost 6; bases outside the gene matches: 7. The CDR3 loop is CAWKPGLAGVSGELFF. The CDR3 DNA sequence: TGTGCCTGGAAACCGGGACTAGCGGGAGTCTCCGGGGAGCTGTTTTTT.

The chain links TRBV5-1 to TRBJ2-7, with D perhaps matching TRBD2 (5 bases). V was trimmed by 4 bases and J by 2 bases, leaving 16 bases between them. CDR3 length: 15 residues. From germline, CDR1 is SGHRS and CDR2 YFSETQ. Written as DNA, the CDR3 is TGCGCCAGCAGCCCTTCGGGAAGCGCTGCCTACGAGCAGTACTTC. Its translation is CASSPSGSAAYEQYF. Variable domain in full (rest from reference TRBV5-1 and TRBJ2-7): KAGVTQTPRYLIKTRGQQVTLSCSPISGHRSVSWYQQTPGQGLQFLFEYFSETQRNKGNFPGRFSGRQFSNSRSEMNVSTLELGDSALYLCASSPSGSAAYEQYFGPGTRLTVT.

V usage is TRBV6-5 and J usage is TRBJ1-5; D is unresolved. Germline V gene data show CDR1 as MNHEY and CDR2 as SVGAGI. The CDR3 contains 15 residues. V lost 3 bases, J lost 0 bases, and 9 bases lay in between. The CDR3 here is CASSYRSTSNQPQHF. The DNA for the CDR3 is TGTGCCAGCAGTTATAGATCTACTAGCAATCAGCCCCAGCATTTT.

The genes are TRBV5-4 and TRBJ2-7, with 12 bases lining up with TRBD2. Trimming took 4 bases from V and 0 from J; bases not matched to a gene: 2. The CDR3 spans 15 residues. The V gene's germline CDR1 is SGHNT and CDR2 YYREEE (reference sequence). CDR3 sequence (DNA): TGTGCCAGCAGCGTGACTAGCGGGAGCTCCTACGAGCAGTACTTC. Protein: CASSVTSGSSYEQYF.

The V gene is TRBV7-9, the J gene TRBJ2-7, with 10 bases matching TRBD2. Germline trimming cut 3 bases from V and 5 bases from J; bases unmatched to any gene: 10. The CDR3 totals 16 residues. In germline, CDR1 is SEHNR, CDR2 FQNEAQ (reference sequence). Here the CDR3 DNA reads TGTGCCAGCAGCTTGCTTCCTAGCGGGAGTATCGACGAGCAGTACTTC. Encoded protein: CASSLLPSGSIDEQYF.

This clone was detected only a few times. J is TRBJ1-1 and V is TRBV9; no clear D. Germline V gives CDR1 SGDLS, CDR2 YYNGEE. Trimming removed 0 bases from V and 6 bases from J, with 12 bases in between. This CDR3 region has 14 residues. CDR3 nucleotides: TGTGCCAGCAGCGTAGAAGGAGGGAAGCCTGAAGCTTTCTTT. Its protein product is CASSVEGGKPEAFF.

This clone was detected a few times. V gene TRBV2 combines with J gene TRBJ2-7, with D possibly matching TRBD1 (6 bases). The germline V gene has CDR1 SNHLY and CDR2 FYNNEI. Trimming removed 6 bases at V and 4 bases at J, with 10 bases between. The CDR3 spans 12 residues. The CDR3: CASRKGQYEQYF. CDR3 bases: TGTGCCAGCAGGAAAGGACAGTACGAGCAGTACTTC.

This clone was counted only a few times. J is TRBJ2-3 and V is TRBV7-9; 10 nucleotides align to TRBD2. The germline V gene encodes CDR1 SEHNR and CDR2 FQNEAQ (reference sequence). V was pared by 5 bases and J by 1 base, with 6 bases of the junction left unmatched. The CDR3 has 16 residues. The CDR3 nucleotides read TGTGCCAGCAGCCCAACCGGGACTAGCGGCACAGATACGCAGTATTTT. Translating gives CASSPTGTSGTDTQYF. Looking up the rest from reference TRBV7-9 and TRBJ2-3 gives the full variable domain: DTGVSQNPRHKITKRGQNVTFRCDPISEHNRLYWYRQTLGQGPEFLTYFQNEAQLEKSRLLSDRFSAERPKGSFSTLEIQRTEQGDSAMYLCASSPTGTSGTDTQYFGPGTRLTVL.

This clone was recorded a few times. The chain recombines TRBV5-1 with TRBJ1-2; TRBD1 is a possible D gene (5 bases). Trimming removed 1 base at V and 8 bases at J, with 12 bases between. CDR1 and CDR2 from the germline V gene are SGHRS and YFSETQ. The CDR3 totals 13 residues. The DNA for the CDR3 is TGCGCCAGCAGCTTGTTTGGAGGGGACGGCTACACCTTC. It is translated as CASSLFGGDGYTF.